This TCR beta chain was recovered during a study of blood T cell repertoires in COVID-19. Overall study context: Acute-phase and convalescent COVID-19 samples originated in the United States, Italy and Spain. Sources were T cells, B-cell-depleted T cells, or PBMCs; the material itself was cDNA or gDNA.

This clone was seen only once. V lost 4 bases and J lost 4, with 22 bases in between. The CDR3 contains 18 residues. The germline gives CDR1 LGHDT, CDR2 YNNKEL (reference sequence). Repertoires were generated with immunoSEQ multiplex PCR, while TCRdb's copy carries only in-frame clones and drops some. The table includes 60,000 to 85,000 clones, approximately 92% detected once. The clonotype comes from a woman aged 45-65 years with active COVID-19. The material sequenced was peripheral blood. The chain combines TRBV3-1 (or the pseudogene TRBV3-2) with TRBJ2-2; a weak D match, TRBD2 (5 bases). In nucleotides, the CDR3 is TGTGCCAGCAGCCGCGAGATGAACGGGGTTGCATCCACCGGGGAGCTGTTTTTT. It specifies CASSREMNGVASTGELFF.